Each of the 13 T cell receptor beta chains below was sequenced from the same sample in a study of response to subunit inactivated influenza vaccine. TCRdb recomputed calls from the RT-PCR reads with MiXCR, one row per CDR3 protein. The sample yields under 850,000 distinct CDR3 sequences, roughly 20% seen once. The specimen comprised PBMCs from blood, sampled about 5 days after vaccination. These receptors were collected from a middle-aged man who received an inactivated influenza vaccine.

This clonotype occurred a few times. The V call is TRBV20-1, the J call TRBJ1-2, with 7 bases fitting TRBD1. The J segment lost 6 bases and the V segment lost 4 bases, leaving 5 bases of the junction unmatched. Germline V gene sequence: CDR1 DFQATT, CDR2 SNEGSKA (reference sequence). The CDR3 covers 12 residues. DNA of the CDR3: TGCAGTGCTAATGACAGGGCTGATGGCTACACCTTC. Encoded protein: CSANDRADGYTF.

There are a few counts of this clonotype. V gene TRBV6-2 or TRBV6-3 combines with J gene TRBJ2-5, with a possible D match to TRBD1 (6 bases). The CDR3 loop spans 15 amino acids. The germline V gene encodes CDR1 MNHEY and CDR2 SVGEGT. The germline V and J ends were trimmed by 6 bases and 0 bases, with 14 bases remaining between them. The CDR3 loop is CASRGGPTNQETQYF. The CDR3 nucleotides are TGTGCCAGCAGAGGGGGACCGACAAACCAAGAGACCCAGTACTTC.

The chain joins TRBV24-1 to TRBJ2-7; D gene uncertain. CDR1 is KGHDR, CDR2 SFDVKD, per germline. The CDR3 consists of 13 residues. V lost 5 bases and J 4 bases, leaving 11 bases between the germline ends. CDR3 in DNA: TGTGCCACCAGTGCAGACGGGTCGTACGAGCAGTACTTC. Its protein product is CATSADGSYEQYF.

This clonotype was counted only a few times. The chain combines TRBV12-3 or TRBV12-4 with TRBJ1-2, with 8 nucleotides matching TRBD1. The CDR3 consists of 14 residues. With V trimmed by 6 bases and J by 6 bases, 9 bases remained unmatched. CDR3 amino acids: CASRSHRGVDGYTF. The CDR3 bases are TGTGCCAGCAGATCTCACAGGGGGGTCGATGGCTACACCTTC.

The chain uses TRBV7-2 and TRBJ1-2; D is unresolved. Between the trimmed V and J ends, which lost 1 base and 5 bases, there was a span of 8 bases. Per the germline V gene, CDR1 is SGHTA and CDR2 is FQGNSA. The CDR3 spans 13 residues. The CDR3 sequence: CASSLGSKYGYTF. As DNA, the CDR3 is TGTGCCAGCAGCTTAGGCTCCAAGTATGGCTACACCTTC.

CDR3 region: CASSYSTGLETQYF. DNA for the CDR3: TGTGCCAGCAGTTACTCGACCGGGTTAGAGACCCAGTACTTC. V gene TRBV6-5 combines with J gene TRBJ2-5; no definite D call. Per germline, CDR1 MNHEY and CDR2 SVGAGI. The CDR3 consists of 14 residues. Trimming removed 0 bases from V and 4 bases from J, with 9 bases in between.

The chain recombines TRBV29-1 with TRBJ2-1; 8 nucleotides line up with TRBD2. This CDR3 is built from 13 residues. CDR1 and CDR2 from the germline V gene are SQVTM and ANQGSEA. The V gene end was trimmed by 7 bases and the J gene end by 6 bases; junction bases not matched to a gene: 8. DNA for the CDR3: TGCAGCGCCCTCCTCGGGAGGGGCAATGAGCAGTTCTTC. Amino acids: CSALLGRGNEQFF.

This clonotype was seen a handful of times. The chain is built from TRBV29-1 and TRBJ1-5; no clear D. The CDR3 sequence is 13 residues long. CDR1 SQVTM and CDR2 ANQGSEA come from the germline V gene. For the CDR3, the DNA is TGCAGTGTATCTCTGGGCAGCAATCAGCCCCAGCATTTT. This gives the protein CSVSLGSNQPQHF.

This clonotype has just a few counts. V gene TRBV7-2 combines with J gene TRBJ2-7, with 11 positions matching TRBD2. Germline CDR1 SGHTA, CDR2 FQGNSA. V lost 5 bases to trimming and J lost 3 bases; unmatched junction nucleotides: 6. CDR3 length equals 15 residues. The CDR3 sequence is CASSLRLAGRYEQYF. The CDR3 nucleotides read TGTGCCAGCAGCCTTCGACTAGCGGGGCGCTACGAGCAGTACTTC.

In its sample, this clonotype was seen a few times. The chain is built from TRBV24-1 and TRBJ2-2, with TRBD1 matching over 7 bases. The V gene's germline CDR1 is KGHDR and CDR2 SFDVKD. This CDR3 contains 18 residues. With 5 bases clipped from V and 5 bases from J, the junction kept 16 bases outside the gene matches. CDR3 nucleotide sequence: TGTGCCACCAGTGCGCTTCCAGGTGGGGGACAGAGGACCGGGGAGCTGTTTTTT. It specifies CATSALPGGGQRTGELFF.

The chain recombines TRBV12-3 or TRBV12-4 with TRBJ2-5; the match to TRBD2 covers 9 bases. V shed 5 bases, J shed 9 bases, and the junction held 13 bases outside the gene matches. This CDR3 is 15 amino acids long. DNA of the CDR3: TGTGCCAGCAGTAGTAGCGGGGGACCGTCCGTAGCCCAGTACTTC. Encoded protein: CASSSSGGPSVAQYF.

CDR3 loop: CATSRDRSGRADEQFF. CDR3 DNA: TGTGCCACCAGCAGAGACAGAAGCGGGAGGGCGGATGAGCAGTTCTTC. The V call is TRBV15, the J call TRBJ2-1; TRBD2 agrees at 10 bases. Germline values: CDR1 LNHNV, CDR2 YYDKDF (reference sequence). V shed 0 bases and J 8 bases; nucleotides not matched to a gene: 7. CDR3 length: 16 amino acids.

There are a few counts of this clonotype. The rearrangement joins TRBV20-1 to TRBJ1-4; D unresolved. V shed 1 base and J shed 2 bases, with 5 bases lying between them. CDR1 is DFQATT, CDR2 SNEGSKA, per germline (reference sequence). This CDR3 is built from 13 residues. The CDR3 DNA reads as TGCAGTGCTAGAGTAGGCACTAATGAAAAACTGTTTTTT. It specifies CSARVGTNEKLFF.